This is a list of T cell receptor beta chains from one sample in a study of blood T cell repertoires in COVID-19. The repertoire was sequenced with immunoSEQ multiplex PCR; TCRdb's copy has only in-frame clones and lacks some. The top ten hold about 2.4% of the sample, which has some 150,000 clones, approximately 91% seen once. The sequencing input was peripheral blood. These receptors originate from a woman in her sixties or seventies with acute or convalescent COVID-19. CDR3s include the opening cysteine and the closing phenylalanine or tryptophan. D genes are given only for firm matches. Clone sizes are given selectively: once, few, many, or a class where the clone is expanded.

clone_size,j_call,d_call,v_call,cdr3_length,cdr3_nt,cdr3_aa
.,TRBJ1-1,TRBD1,TRBV18,16,TGTGCCAGCTCGCTGGACAGGGTAGGGATGAACACTGAAGCTTTCTTT,CASSLDRVGMNTEAFF
.,TRBJ1-2,TRBD1,TRBV2,15,TGTGCCAGCAGTGAGATTAGGACAGGCTTAGCTGGCTACACCTTC,CASSEIRTGLAGYTF
.,TRBJ1-1,TRBD1,TRBV3-1/TRBV3-2,16,TGTGCCAGCAGCCAACCAAAGGGGACAGGGGCGACTGAAGCTTTCTTT,CASSQPKGTGATEAFF
.,TRBJ1-4,TRBD1,TRBV27,17,TGTGCCAGCAGTTTATTTGGGACAGGGGTGACTAATGAAAAACTGTTTTTT,CASSLFGTGVTNEKLFF
.,TRBJ2-3,TRBD1,TRBV5-1,14,TGCGCCAGCCAGGCCGGGACAGGCACAGATACGCAGTATTTT,CASQAGTGTDTQYF
.,TRBJ1-2,.,TRBV20-1,11,TGCAGAGTGGGGAGAGGCTATGGCTACACCTTC,CRVGRGYGYTF
.,TRBJ2-7,.,TRBV25-1,15,TGTGCCAGCAGTGATCTTGGACTAGGGGGTTTGGAGCAGTACTTC,CASSDLGLGGLEQYF
few,TRBJ1-5,.,TRBV28,16,TGTGCCAGCAGTTTTCCCTGGGCGGGGAGCAATCAGCCCCAGCATTTT,CASSFPWAGSNQPQHF
.,TRBJ2-3,.,TRBV7-9,14,TGTGCCAGCGCCATCGGGTTACACACAGATACGCAGTATTTT,CASAIGLHTDTQYF
.,TRBJ1-2,TRBD1,TRBV27,15,TGTGCCAGCACCAAACAGGGGGCGCGTAACTATGGCTACACCTTC,CASTKQGARNYGYTF
.,TRBJ1-1,.,TRBV18,16,TGTGCCAGCTCACCGAATCGGTCAGGGCCGAACACTGAAGCTTTCTTT,CASSPNRSGPNTEAFF
.,TRBJ2-3,TRBD2,TRBV6-1,17,TGTGCCAGCAGTGAAGAAAAACTAGCGGGGGTGACAGATACGCAGTATTTT,CASSEEKLAGVTDTQYF
.,TRBJ1-5,.,TRBV30,14,TGTGCCTGGAGTGTACGAGGGTTCCATCAGCCCCAGCATTTT,CAWSVRGFHQPQHF
.,TRBJ1-2,TRBD1,TRBV19,15,TGTGCCAGTAGCCTCGGGGTGGGACAGCTTGCTGGCTACACCTTC,CASSLGVGQLAGYTF
.,TRBJ2-5,TRBD2,TRBV6-2/TRBV6-3,17,TGTGCCAGCAGCCCCCCCCGACTAGCGGGGGTATTAGAGACCCAGTACTTC,CASSPPRLAGVLETQYF
few,TRBJ1-1,.,TRBV19,16,TGTGCCAGTAGTATGGAACAGGGATATCTCGGCACTGAAGCTTTCTTT,CASSMEQGYLGTEAFF
.,TRBJ1-4,.,TRBV5-6,14,TGTGCCAGCAGCTTAGGGGTATTCGGTGAAAAACTGTTTTTT,CASSLGVFGEKLFF
.,TRBJ1-6,TRBD1,TRBV7-9,15,TGTGCCAGCAGCTCGACAGGGGGCATTGGTTCACCCCTCCACTTT,CASSSTGGIGSPLHF
.,TRBJ1-3,.,TRBV11-1,13,TGTGCCAGCAGCTATGAGTTCGGAAACACCATATATTTT,CASSYEFGNTIYF
few,TRBJ2-7,TRBD1,TRBV5-8,16,TGTGCCAGCACTCAATGGACAGGGGGCGCGGGCTACGAGCAGTACTTC,CASTQWTGGAGYEQYF
once,TRBJ2-3,.,TRBV6-5,14,TGTGCCAGCCAGGGTTTAGGGATCACAGATACGCAGTATTTT,CASQGLGITDTQYF
.,TRBJ1-6,TRBD1,TRBV5-6,15,TGTGCCAGCAGCTTACGGACAGGGAATAATTCACCCCTCCACTTT,CASSLRTGNNSPLHF
.,TRBJ2-5,.,TRBV5-1,14,TGCGCCAGTTCCATTGAGGGGACAATAGGGACCCAGTACTTC,CASSIEGTIGTQYF
.,TRBJ2-1,TRBD1,TRBV6-2/TRBV6-3,18,TGTGCCAGCAGTCCCCTTCGTGACAGGGGAGCCTCCTACAATGAGCAGTTCTTC,CASSPLRDRGASYNEQFF
once,TRBJ1-5,TRBD1,TRBV4-2,15,TGTGCCAGCAGCCAAGATCTCCAGGGGGGTCAGCCCCAGCATTTT,CASSQDLQGGQPQHF
.,TRBJ2-5,.,TRBV6-2/TRBV6-3,14,TGTGCCAGCAGTACGGGTCCGCTTGTGGAGACCCAGTACTTC,CASSTGPLVETQYF
.,TRBJ1-1,.,TRBV19,13,TGTGCCAGTACCAGGCTTCTAAACACTGAAGCTTTCTTT,CASTRLLNTEAFF
.,TRBJ2-3,.,TRBV7-2,13,TGTGCCAGCAGCTTTGGGCCGAGAGATACGCAGTATTTT,CASSFGPRDTQYF
.,TRBJ2-5,TRBD1,TRBV19,13,TGTGCCAGTAGTATCCAGGGGGAAGGGACCCAGTACTTC,CASSIQGEGTQYF
.,TRBJ1-5,.,TRBV12-5,14,TGTGCTAGTGGCCCCGGGGGAGGCGGGAGAGCCCAGCATTTT,CASGPGGGGRAQHF
.,TRBJ2-3,.,TRBV18,14,TGTGCCAGCTCACCAAGGACAAACACAGATACGCAGTATTTT,CASSPRTNTDTQYF
once,TRBJ1-5,.,TRBV2,16,TGTGCCAGCAGTGAGGGCGGGGGAAGAATCAATCAGCCCCAGCATTTT,CASSEGGGRINQPQHF
.,TRBJ1-2,.,TRBV6-4,17,TGTGCCAGCAGCCTCCACGGCGGGACGTTTGGGTTGAGTGGCTACACCTTC,CASSLHGGTFGLSGYTF
.,TRBJ1-1,.,TRBV9,16,TGTGCCAGCAGCGTAGCCCAGGGTTCCATGAACACTGAAGCTTTCTTT,CASSVAQGSMNTEAFF
.,TRBJ1-4,.,TRBV6-2/TRBV6-3,13,TGTGCCAGCAGTTTCTCGGAGCCTGAAAAACTGTTTTTT,CASSFSEPEKLFF
once,TRBJ1-3,.,TRBV18,18,TGTGCCAGCTCACCACCGGGTATACGGAGCGGGTTTGGAAACACCATATATTTT,CASSPPGIRSGFGNTIYF
.,TRBJ1-3,.,TRBV13,14,TGTGCCAGCAGCTTACGGGGTTCTGGAAACACCATATATTTT,CASSLRGSGNTIYF
.,TRBJ2-7,.,TRBV7-8,15,TGTGCCAGCAGCTTAGTGTACACAACTAACTACGAGCAGTACTTC,CASSLVYTTNYEQYF
.,TRBJ1-6,.,TRBV4-1,14,TGCGCCAGCAGCCACTCGTCGCTACATTCACCCCTCCACTTT,CASSHSSLHSPLHF
few,TRBJ2-6,TRBD1,TRBV4-1,17,TGCGCCAGCAGCCAATACTCAGGGGGCGCAGGGGCCAACGTCCTGACTTTC,CASSQYSGGAGANVLTF
.,TRBJ2-5,.,TRBV18,12,TGTGCCAGCTCACCGATTCAGGGACACCAGTACTTC,CASSPIQGHQYF
once,TRBJ1-3,TRBD1,TRBV30,14,TGTGCCTGGAGTGCCTCAGGGGGCTGGCACACCATATATTTT,CAWSASGGWHTIYF
.,TRBJ2-7,TRBD1,TRBV10-3,12,TGTGCCACCGGGACAGATACCTACGAGCAGTACTTC,CATGTDTYEQYF
.,TRBJ2-2,TRBD1,TRBV7-8,14,TGTGCCAGCAGCGCCGGGACAGGGGCCGGGGAGCTGTTTTTT,CASSAGTGAGELFF
.,TRBJ1-2,TRBD1,TRBV6-6,15,TGTGCCAGCAGTTCCCGGACAGGGGGTCTCTATGGCTACACCTTC,CASSSRTGGLYGYTF
.,TRBJ2-1,.,TRBV20-1,11,TGCAGTGCTAGTGGATCGGCAGGGAAGTTCTTC,CSASGSAGKFF
.,TRBJ2-3,TRBD2,TRBV5-1,13,TGCGCCAGCAGAGCGGGGGTAACAGATACGCAGTATTTT,CASRAGVTDTQYF
once,TRBJ2-7,.,TRBV5-1,15,TGCGCCAGCAGCTTGGTCCCAGGGGAGGGCTACGAGCAGTACTTC,CASSLVPGEGYEQYF
once,TRBJ1-2,.,TRBV29-1,11,TGCAGCGACATGAAGCCGGGTGGCTACACCTTC,CSDMKPGGYTF
.,TRBJ2-6,.,TRBV4-2,19,TGTGCCAGCAGCCAAGAGGACGGACTAAAAAGCTCTGGGGCCAACGTCCTGACTTTC,CASSQEDGLKSSGANVLTF
.,TRBJ1-2,.,TRBV18,15,TGTGCCAGCTCACCGGTTCGAACATCTAACTATGGCTACACCTTC,CASSPVRTSNYGYTF